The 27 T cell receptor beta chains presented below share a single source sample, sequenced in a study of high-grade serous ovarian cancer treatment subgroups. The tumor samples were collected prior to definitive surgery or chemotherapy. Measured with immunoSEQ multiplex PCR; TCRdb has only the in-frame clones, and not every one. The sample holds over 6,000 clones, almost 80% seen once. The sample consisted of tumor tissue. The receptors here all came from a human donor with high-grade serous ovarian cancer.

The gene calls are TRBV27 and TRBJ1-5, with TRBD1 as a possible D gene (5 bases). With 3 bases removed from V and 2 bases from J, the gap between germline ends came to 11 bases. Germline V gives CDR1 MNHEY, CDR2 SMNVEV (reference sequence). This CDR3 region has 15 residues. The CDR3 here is CASSFHRDRNQPQHF. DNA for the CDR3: TGTGCCAGCAGTTTCCACCGGGACCGCAATCAGCCCCAGCATTTT.

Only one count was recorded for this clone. The CDR3 spells CASSQDWGANIQYF. CDR3 in DNA: TGCGCCAGCAGCCAAGATTGGGGGGCGAACATTCAGTACTTC. The chain has TRBV4-1 and TRBJ2-4, with D perhaps being TRBD1 or TRBD2 (6 bases each). CDR1 MGHRA and CDR2 YSYEKL come from the germline V gene. Trimming removed 0 bases at V and 7 bases at J, with 10 bases between. The CDR3 runs to 14 residues.

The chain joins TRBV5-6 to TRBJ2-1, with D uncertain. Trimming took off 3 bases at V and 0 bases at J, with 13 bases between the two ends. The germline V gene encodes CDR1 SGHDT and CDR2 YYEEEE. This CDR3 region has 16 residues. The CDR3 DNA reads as TGTGCCAGCAGCTCGCACCCCTCGAGCTCCTACAATGAGCAGTTCTTC. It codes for CASSSHPSSSYNEQFF.

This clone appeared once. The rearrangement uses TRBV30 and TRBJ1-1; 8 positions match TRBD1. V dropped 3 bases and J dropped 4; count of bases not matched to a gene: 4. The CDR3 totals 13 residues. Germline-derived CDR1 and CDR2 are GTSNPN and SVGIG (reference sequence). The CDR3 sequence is CAWSGQGFTEAFF. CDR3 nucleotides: TGTGCCTGGAGCGGACAGGGCTTCACTGAAGCTTTCTTT.

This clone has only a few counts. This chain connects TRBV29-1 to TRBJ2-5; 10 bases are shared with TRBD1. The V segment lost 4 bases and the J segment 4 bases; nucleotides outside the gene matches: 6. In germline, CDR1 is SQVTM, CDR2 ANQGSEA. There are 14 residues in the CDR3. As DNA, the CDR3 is TGCAGCGTTGCTCGACAGGGGGCTGGAGAGACCCAGTACTTC. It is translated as CSVARQGAGETQYF. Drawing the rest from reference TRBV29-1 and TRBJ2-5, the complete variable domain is SAVISQKPSRDICQRGTSLTIQCQVDSQVTMMFWYRQQPGQSLTLIATANQGSEATYESGFVIDKFPISRPNLTFSTLTVSNMSPEDSSIYLCSVARQGAGETQYFGPGTRLLVL.

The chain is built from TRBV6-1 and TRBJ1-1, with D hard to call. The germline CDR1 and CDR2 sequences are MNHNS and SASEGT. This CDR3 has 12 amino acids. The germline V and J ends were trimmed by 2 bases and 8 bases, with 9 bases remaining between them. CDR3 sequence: CASSESVGEAFF. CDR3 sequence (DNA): TGTGCCAGCAGTGAATCTGTAGGGGAAGCTTTCTTT.

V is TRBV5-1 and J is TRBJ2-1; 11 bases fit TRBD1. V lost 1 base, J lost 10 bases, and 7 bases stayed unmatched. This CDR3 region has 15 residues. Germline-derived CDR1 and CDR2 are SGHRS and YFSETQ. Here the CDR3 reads CASSLLPGQGGEQFF. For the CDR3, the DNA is TGCGCCAGCAGCTTGTTACCGGGACAGGGGGGGGAGCAGTTCTTC.

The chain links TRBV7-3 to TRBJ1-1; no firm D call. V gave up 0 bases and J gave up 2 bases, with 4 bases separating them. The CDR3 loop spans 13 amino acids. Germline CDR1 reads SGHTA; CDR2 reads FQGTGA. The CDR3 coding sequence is TGTGCCAGCAGCTTAACCGTCAACACTGAAGCTTTCTTT. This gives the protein CASSLTVNTEAFF.

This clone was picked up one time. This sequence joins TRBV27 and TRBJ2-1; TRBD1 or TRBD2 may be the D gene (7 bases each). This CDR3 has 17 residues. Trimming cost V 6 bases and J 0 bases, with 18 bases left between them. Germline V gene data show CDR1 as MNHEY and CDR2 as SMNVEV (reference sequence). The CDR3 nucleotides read TGTGCCAGCAGCCCAGGGGGGGGGCCGAGCTCCTACAATGAGCAGTTCTTC. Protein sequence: CASSPGGGPSSYNEQFF.

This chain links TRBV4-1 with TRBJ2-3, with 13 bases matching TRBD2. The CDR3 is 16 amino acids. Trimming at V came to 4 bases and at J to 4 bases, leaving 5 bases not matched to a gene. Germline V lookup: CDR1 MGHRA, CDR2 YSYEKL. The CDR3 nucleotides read TGCGCCAGCAGCCGAACACTAGCGGGGGGGCCAGATACGCAGTATTTT. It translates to CASSRTLAGGPDTQYF.

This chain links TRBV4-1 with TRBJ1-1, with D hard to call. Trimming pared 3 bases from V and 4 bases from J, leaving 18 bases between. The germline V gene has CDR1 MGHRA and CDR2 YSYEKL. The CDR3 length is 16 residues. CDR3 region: CASSQGVAVRTTEAFF. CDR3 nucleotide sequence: TGCGCCAGCAGCCAGGGCGTCGCAGTGAGGACCACTGAAGCTTTCTTT.

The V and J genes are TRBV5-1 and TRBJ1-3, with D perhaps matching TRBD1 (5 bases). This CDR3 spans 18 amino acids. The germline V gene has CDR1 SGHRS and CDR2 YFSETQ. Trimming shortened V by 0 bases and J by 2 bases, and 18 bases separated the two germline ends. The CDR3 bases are TGCGCCAGCAGCTTGGAAGACAGTTTAGCACGGACTGGAAACACCATATATTTT. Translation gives CASSLEDSLARTGNTIYF.

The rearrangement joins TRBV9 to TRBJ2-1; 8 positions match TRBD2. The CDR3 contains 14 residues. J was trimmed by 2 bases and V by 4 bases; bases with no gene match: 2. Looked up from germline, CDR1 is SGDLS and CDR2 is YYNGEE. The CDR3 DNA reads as TGTGCCAGCAGCCGAGCGGGGGCCTACAATGAGCAGTTCTTC. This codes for CASSRAGAYNEQFF.

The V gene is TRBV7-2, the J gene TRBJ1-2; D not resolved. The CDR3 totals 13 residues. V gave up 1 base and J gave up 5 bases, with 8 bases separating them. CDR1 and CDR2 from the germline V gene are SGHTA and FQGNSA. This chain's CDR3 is CASSLEGKYGYTF. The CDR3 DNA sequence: TGTGCCAGCAGCTTAGAAGGGAAATATGGCTACACCTTC.

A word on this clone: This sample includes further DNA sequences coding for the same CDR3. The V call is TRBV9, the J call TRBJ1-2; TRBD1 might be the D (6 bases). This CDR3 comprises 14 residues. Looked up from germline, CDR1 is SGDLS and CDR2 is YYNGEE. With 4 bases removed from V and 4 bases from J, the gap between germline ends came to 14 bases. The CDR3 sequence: CASSPRGAAYGYTF. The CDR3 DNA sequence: TGTGCCAGCAGCCCCAGGGGCGCAGCCTATGGCTACACCTTC. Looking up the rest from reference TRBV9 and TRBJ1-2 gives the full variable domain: DSGVTQTPKHLITATGQRVTLRCSPRSGDLSVYWYQQSLDQGLQFLIQYYNGEERAKGNILERFSAQQFPDLHSELNLSSLELGDSALYFCASSPRGAAYGYTFGSGTRLTVV.

CDR3 residues: CASRGESTDTQYF. CDR3 coding DNA: TGTGCCAGCAGAGGCGAAAGCACAGATACGCAGTATTTT. The chain uses TRBV2 and TRBJ2-3; no reliable D call. Germline V gene sequence: CDR1 SNHLY, CDR2 FYNNEI. The length of the CDR3 is 13 residues. The V and J ends lost 6 bases and 0 bases respectively, with 7 bases between them.

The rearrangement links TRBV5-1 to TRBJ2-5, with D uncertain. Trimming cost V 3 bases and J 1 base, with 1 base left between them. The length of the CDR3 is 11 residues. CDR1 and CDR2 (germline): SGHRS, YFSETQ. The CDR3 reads CASSSQETQYF. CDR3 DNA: TGCGCCAGCAGCTCCCAAGAGACCCAGTACTTC.

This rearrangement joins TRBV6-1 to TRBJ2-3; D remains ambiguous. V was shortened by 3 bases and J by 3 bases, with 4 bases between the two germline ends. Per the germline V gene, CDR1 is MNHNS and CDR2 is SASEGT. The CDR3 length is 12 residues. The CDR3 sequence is CASSDVTDTQYF. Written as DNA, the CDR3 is TGTGCCAGCAGTGATGTGACAGATACGCAGTATTTT.

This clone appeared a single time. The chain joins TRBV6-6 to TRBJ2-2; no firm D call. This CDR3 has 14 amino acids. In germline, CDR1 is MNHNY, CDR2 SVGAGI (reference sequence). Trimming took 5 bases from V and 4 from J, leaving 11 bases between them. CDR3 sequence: CASSNPRTTGELFF. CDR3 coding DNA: TGTGCCAGCAGTAATCCCAGGACCACCGGGGAGCTGTTTTTT.

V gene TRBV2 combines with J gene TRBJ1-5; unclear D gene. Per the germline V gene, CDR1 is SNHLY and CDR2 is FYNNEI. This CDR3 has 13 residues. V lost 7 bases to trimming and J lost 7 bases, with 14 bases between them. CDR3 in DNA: TGTGCCAGCACCAAGGACCGTGACCAGCCCCAGCATTTT. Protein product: CASTKDRDQPQHF.

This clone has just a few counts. CDR3 protein: CASSRRVGNSPLHF. CDR3 sequence (DNA): TGTGCCAGCAGTCGCAGGGTTGGGAATTCACCCCTCCACTTT. V and J are TRBV6-5 and TRBJ1-6, with D possibly TRBD1 on 5 matching bases. Germline V gives CDR1 MNHEY, CDR2 SVGAGI. The V end lost 5 bases, the J end lost 7 bases, and 12 bases lay between the germline ends. The CDR3 runs 14 residues.

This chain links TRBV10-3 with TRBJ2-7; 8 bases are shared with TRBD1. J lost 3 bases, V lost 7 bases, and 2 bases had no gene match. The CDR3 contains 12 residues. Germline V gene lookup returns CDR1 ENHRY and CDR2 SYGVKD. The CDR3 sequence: CAINGQGYEQYF. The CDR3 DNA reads TGTGCCATCAATGGACAGGGCTACGAGCAGTACTTC.

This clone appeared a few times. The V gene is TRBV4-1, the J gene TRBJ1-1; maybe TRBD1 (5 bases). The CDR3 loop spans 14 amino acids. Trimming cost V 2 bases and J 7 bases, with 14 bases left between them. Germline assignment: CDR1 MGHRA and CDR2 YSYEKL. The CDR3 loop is CASSQYTRGGEAFF. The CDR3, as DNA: TGCGCCAGCAGCCAATATACCCGGGGCGGTGAAGCTTTCTTT.

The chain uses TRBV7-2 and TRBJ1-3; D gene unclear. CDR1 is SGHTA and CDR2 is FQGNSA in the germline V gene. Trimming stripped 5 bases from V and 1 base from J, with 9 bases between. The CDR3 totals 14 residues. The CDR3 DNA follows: TGTGCCAGCAGCCTGCCGGAATCTGGAAACACCATATATTTT. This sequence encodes CASSLPESGNTIYF.

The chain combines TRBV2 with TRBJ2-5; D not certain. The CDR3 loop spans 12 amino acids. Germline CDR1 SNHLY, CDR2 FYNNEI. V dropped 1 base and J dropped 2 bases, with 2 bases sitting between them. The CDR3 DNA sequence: TGTGCCAGCAGTGAAGGGCAAGAGACCCAGTACTTC. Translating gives CASSEGQETQYF.

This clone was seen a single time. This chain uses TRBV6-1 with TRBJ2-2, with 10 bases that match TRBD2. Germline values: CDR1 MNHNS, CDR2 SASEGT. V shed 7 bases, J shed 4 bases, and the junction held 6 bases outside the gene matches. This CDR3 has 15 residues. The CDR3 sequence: CASISGGAGTGELFF. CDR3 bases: TGTGCCAGCATAAGCGGGGGGGCAGGCACCGGGGAGCTGTTTTTT.

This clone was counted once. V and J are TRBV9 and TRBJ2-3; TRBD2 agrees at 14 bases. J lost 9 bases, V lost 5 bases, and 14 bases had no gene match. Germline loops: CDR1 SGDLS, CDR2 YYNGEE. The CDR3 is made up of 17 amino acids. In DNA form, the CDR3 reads TGTGCCAGCAGTGATTCCCCGGGACTAGCGGGAGCGGGGACGCAGTATTTT. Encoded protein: CASSDSPGLAGAGTQYF.